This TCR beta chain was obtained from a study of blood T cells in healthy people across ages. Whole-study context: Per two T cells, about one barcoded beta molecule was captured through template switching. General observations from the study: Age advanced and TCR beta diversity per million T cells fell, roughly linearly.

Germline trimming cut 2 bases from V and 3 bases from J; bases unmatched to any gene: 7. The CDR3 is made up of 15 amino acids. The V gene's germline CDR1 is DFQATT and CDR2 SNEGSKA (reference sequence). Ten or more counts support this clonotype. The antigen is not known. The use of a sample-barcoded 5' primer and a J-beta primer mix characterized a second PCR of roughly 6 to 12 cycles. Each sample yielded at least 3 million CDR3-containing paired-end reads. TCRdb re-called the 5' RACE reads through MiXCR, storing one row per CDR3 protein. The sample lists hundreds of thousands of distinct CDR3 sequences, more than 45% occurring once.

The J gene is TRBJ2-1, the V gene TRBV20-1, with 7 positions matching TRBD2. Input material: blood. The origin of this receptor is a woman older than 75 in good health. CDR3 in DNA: TGCAGTGCTAGACTGCCGGGACTATTCTACAATGAGCAGTTCTTC. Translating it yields CSARLPGLFYNEQFF.